This T cell receptor beta chain was sequenced during a study of cytotoxic CD8 clonotypes in ibrutinib-treated CLL. The TCR beta libraries used 1.5 to 2 micrograms of genomic DNA that came from cryopreserved PBMCs. TCRdb keeps only in-frame clones here, not all; method: immunoSEQ multiplex PCR. This table holds roughly 300,000 clones, more than 70% found once. The CDR3 is 17 residues long. Germline-derived CDR1 and CDR2 are LGHNA and YSLEER. The junction had 9 bases not matched to a gene; V was cut back by 0 bases and J by 2 bases. As regards this clone: Its antigen is currently unknown.

Whole-study results and caveats: Clonality increased with ibrutinib response but returned toward baseline at progression. Pretreatment clonality was elevated relative to age-matched healthy donors and paralleled circulating CD8+ T-cell counts. There were few public clonotypes, and on treatment they contracted or stayed stable.

This TCR derives from a human donor with chronic lymphocytic leukemia. The material sequenced was PBMCs, taken at disease progression, from a patient treated with ibrutinib. The chain combines TRBV4-3 with TRBJ2-5; 7 bases agree with TRBD1. CDR3 in DNA: TGCGCCAGCAGCCAAGAGAGGGGGCGGAGTGGGCAAGAGACCCAGTACTTC. This codes for CASSQERGRSGQETQYF.